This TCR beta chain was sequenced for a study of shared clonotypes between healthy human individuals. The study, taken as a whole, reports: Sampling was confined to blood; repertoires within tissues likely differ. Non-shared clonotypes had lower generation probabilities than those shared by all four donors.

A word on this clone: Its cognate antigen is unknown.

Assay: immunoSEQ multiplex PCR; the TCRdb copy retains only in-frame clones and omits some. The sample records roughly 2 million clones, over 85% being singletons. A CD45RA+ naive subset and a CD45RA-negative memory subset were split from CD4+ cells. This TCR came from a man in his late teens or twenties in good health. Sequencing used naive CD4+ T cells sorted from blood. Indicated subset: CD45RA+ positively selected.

CDR3 in amino acids: CAWSVEEYQETQYF. Here the CDR3 DNA reads TGTGCCTGGAGTGTGGAAGAGTACCAAGAGACCCAGTACTTC. The chain links TRBV30 to TRBJ2-5; unclear D gene. The length of the CDR3 is 14 residues. V was cut by 0 bases and J by 0 bases, with 8 bases left in between. Germline values: CDR1 GTSNPN, CDR2 SVGIG (reference sequence).